This T cell receptor beta chain was found in a study of cytomegalovirus exposure and HLA in healthy donors. Across the whole study: There were around 100 million unique TCR beta sequences, drawn from about 200 million T cells, in an earlier analysis.

This clone has a handful of counts. Its matching antigen is unknown. The ends were cut back, 0 bases at V and 14 bases at J, with 14 bases in the middle. CDR3 length: 13 amino acids. The germline CDR1 and CDR2 sequences are LGHNA and YSLEER. A multiplex PCR was run with 60 Vbeta primers and 13 Jbeta primers. Methods used by the authors: Around 10 million shared chains were among approximately 87 million unique TCR beta chains counted in a later analysis. TCRdb's table, derived via immunoSEQ multiplex PCR, lists solely in-frame clones and lacks some. V, J and clone size were drawn from that table, and D and trimming were deduced from the DNA. The profile covers some 200,000 clones, with 65% to 80% appearing a single time and 15% to 18% taken by the ten largest. The donors were healthy bone marrow donors. Findings of the study overall: In an earlier analysis, productive rearrangement rates for most beta V segments clustered near 87% or 30%.

The TCR comes from a man aged 35 to 55 in good health and CMV-seronegative. The V gene is TRBV4-3, the J gene TRBJ2-1; a possible D gene is TRBD2 (5 bases). The sample comprised PBMCs. The CDR3 reads CASSQDPRGMEFF. The CDR3 nucleotides read TGCGCCAGCAGCCAAGATCCTCGGGGAATGGAGTTCTTC.